The present T cell receptor beta chain was sequenced within a study of control samples from healthy donors and cancer patients (dated by TCRdb to the early 2020s). As for this clone: Its target antigen remains unknown. No much larger clone exists at a distance of one base, and base qualities are not known.

Libraries were built with the immunoSEQ multiplex PCR assay. TCRdb mirrors the immuneACCESS table, restricted to in-frame sequences. Some clones are absent from its copies; in checked studies, under half trace to an unresolved V gene, and the reason for the others is unknown. The sample yields fewer than 200,000 clones; almost 90% were counted once. The ten most abundant clones make up approximately 1.5% of the sample. From the cysteine through the phenylalanine, the CDR3 covers 13 amino acids. This entry keeps only the CDR3 DNA: 39 bases, framed from base 1. The germline V gene (reference sequence) provides CDR1 MNHNY and CDR2 SVGAGI. V gives up 7 bases and J gives up 14 bases, and the segment between their germline ends measures 18 bases.

The origin of this receptor is a woman aged 45-59 years in good health. The chain joins TRBV6-6 to TRBJ1-6, with TRBD1 perhaps the D gene, on 5 matching bases. Sample: blood. The bases are TGTGCCAGCACCGACAGAGCAGCTCCGGCCCTCCACTTT. This gives the protein CASTDRAAPALHF.